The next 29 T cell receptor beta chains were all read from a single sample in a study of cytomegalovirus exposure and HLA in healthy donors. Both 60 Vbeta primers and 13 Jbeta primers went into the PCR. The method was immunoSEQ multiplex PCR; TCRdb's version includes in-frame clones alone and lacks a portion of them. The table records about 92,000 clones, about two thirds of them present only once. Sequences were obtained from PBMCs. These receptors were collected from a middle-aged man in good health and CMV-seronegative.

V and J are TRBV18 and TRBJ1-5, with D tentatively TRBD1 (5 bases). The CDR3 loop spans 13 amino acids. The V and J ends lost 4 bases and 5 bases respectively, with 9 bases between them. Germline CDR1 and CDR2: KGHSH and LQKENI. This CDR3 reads CASSLQGYQPQHF. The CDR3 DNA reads TGTGCCAGCTCACTCCAGGGTTATCAGCCCCAGCATTTT.

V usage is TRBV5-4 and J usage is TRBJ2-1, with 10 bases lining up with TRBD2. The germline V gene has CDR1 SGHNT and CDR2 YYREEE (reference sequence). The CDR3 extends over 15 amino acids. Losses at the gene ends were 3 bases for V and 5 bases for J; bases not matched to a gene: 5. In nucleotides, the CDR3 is TGTGCCAGCAGCTCCCCAACTAGCGGGAACAATGAGCAGTTCTTC. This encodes CASSSPTSGNNEQFF.

The DNA of the CDR3 is TGTGCCAGCTCACCGTCCCGTCAGACCTCCCTAAAGGGTGCCCGGGGGTATGGCTACACCTTC. This encodes CASSPSRQTSLKGARGYGYTF. The chain carries TRBV18 and TRBJ1-2; D perhaps matches TRBD1 (5 bases). The V gene lost 3 bases and the J gene lost 5 bases, with 34 bases spanning the gap. The CDR3 has 21 amino acids. Germline CDR1 is KGHSH and CDR2 is LQKENI. The whole variable domain, remainder taken from reference TRBV18 and TRBJ1-2, is NAGVMQNPRHLVRRRGQEARLRCSPMKGHSHVYWYRQLPEEGLKFMVYLQKENIIDESGMPKERFSAEFPKEGPSILRIQQVVRGDSAAYFCASSPSRQTSLKGARGYGYTFGSGTRLTVV.

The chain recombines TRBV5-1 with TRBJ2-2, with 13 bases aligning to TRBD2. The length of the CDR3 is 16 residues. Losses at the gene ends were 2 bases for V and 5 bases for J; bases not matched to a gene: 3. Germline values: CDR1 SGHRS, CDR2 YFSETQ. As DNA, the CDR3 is TGCGCCAGCAGCTTAGGACTAGCGGGGGATACCGGGGAGCTGTTTTTT. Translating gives CASSLGLAGDTGELFF.

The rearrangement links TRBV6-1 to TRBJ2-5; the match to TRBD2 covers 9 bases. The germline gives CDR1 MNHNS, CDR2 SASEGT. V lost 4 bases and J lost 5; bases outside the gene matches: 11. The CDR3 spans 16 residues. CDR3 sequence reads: CASSGPRGLAMETQYF. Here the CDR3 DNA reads TGTGCCAGCAGTGGCCCACGAGGACTAGCGATGGAGACCCAGTACTTC.

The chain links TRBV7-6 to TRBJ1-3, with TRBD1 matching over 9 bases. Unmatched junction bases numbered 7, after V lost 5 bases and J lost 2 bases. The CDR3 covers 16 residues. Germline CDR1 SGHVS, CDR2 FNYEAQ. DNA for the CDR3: TGTGCCAGCAGCGTTACAGGGGGCTCCACTGGAAACACCATATATTTT. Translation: CASSVTGGSTGNTIYF. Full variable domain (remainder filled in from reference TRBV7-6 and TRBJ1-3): GAGVSQSPRYKVTKRGQDVALRCDPISGHVSLYWYRQALGQGPEFLTYFNYEAQQDKSGLPNDRFSAERPEGSISTLTIQRTEQRDSAMYRCASSVTGGSTGNTIYFGEGSWLTVV.

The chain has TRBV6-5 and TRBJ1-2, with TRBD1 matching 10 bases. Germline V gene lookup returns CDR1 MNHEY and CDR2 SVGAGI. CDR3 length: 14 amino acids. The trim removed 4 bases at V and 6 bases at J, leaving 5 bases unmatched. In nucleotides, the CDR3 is TGTGCCAGCAGTTTGGGACAGGGGCTCCATGGCTACACCTTC. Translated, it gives CASSLGQGLHGYTF.

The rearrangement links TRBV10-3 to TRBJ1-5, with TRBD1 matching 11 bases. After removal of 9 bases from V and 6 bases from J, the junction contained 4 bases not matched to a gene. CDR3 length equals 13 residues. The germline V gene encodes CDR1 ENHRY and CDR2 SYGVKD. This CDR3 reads CAMGQGESQPQHF. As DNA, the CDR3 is TGTGCCATGGGACAGGGGGAAAGTCAGCCCCAGCATTTT.

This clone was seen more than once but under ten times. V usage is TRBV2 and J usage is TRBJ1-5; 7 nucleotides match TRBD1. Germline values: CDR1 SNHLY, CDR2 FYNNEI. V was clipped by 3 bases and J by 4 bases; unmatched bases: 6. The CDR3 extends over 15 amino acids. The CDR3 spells CASSDGQVRNQPQHF. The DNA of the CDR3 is TGTGCCAGCAGTGACGGACAGGTGAGGAATCAGCCCCAGCATTTT.

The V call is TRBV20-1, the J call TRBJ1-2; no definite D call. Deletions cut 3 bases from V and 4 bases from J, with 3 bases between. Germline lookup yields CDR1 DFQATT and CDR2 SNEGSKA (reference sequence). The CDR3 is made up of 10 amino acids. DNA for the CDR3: TGCAGTGCTAGTAGCTATGGCTACACCTTC. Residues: CSASSYGYTF.

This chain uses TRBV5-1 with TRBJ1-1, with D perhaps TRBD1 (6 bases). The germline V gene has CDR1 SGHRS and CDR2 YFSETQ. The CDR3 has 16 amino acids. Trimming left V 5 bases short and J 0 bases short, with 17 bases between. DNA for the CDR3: TGCGCCAGCAGGGTCTCGACAGGAGCAATGAACACTGAAGCTTTCTTT. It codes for CASRVSTGAMNTEAFF.

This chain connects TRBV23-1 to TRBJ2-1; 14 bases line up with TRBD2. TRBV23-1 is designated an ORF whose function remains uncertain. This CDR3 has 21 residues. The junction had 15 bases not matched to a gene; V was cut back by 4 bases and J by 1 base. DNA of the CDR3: TGCGCCAGCAGTCCCTGCTTCCCCGGGACTAGCGGGAGTCATTCCTACAATGAGCAGTTCTTC. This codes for CASSPCFPGTSGSHSYNEQFF.

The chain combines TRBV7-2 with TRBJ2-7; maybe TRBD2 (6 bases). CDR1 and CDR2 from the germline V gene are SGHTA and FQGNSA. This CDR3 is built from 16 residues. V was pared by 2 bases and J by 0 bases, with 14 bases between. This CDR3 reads CASSLRGMVPSYEQYV. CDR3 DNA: TGTGCCAGCAGCTTACGGGGGATGGTGCCCTCCTACGAGCAGTACGTC.

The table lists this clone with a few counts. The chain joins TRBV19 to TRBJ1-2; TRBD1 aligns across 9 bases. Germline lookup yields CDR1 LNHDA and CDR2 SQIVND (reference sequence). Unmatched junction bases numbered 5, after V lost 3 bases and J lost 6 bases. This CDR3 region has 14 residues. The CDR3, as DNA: TGTGCCAGTAGTATGGAGGACAGGGGCGATGGCTACACCTTC. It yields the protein CASSMEDRGDGYTF.

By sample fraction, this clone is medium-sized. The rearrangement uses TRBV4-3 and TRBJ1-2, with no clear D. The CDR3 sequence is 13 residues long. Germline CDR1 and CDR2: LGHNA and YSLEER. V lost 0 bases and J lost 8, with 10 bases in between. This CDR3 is CASSQDPSTGYTF. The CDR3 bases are TGCGCCAGCAGCCAAGATCCTAGTACGGGCTACACCTTC.

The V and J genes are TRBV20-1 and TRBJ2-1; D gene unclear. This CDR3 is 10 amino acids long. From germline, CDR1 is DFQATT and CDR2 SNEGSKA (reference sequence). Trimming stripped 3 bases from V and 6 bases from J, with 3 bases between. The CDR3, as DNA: TGCAGTGCTAGCCTCAATGAGCAGTTCTTC. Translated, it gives CSASLNEQFF.

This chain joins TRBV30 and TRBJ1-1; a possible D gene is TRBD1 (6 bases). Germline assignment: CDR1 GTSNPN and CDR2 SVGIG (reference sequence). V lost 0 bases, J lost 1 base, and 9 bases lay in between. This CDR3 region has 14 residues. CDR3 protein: CAWSVKGGNTEAFF. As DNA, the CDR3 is TGTGCCTGGAGTGTCAAAGGGGGGAACACTGAAGCTTTCTTT.

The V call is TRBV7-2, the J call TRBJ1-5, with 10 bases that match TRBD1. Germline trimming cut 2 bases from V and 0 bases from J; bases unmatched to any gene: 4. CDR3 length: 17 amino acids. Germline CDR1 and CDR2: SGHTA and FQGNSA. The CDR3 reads CASSLLRTGGSNQPQHF. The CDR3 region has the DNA TGTGCCAGCAGCTTATTACGGACAGGGGGTAGCAATCAGCCCCAGCATTTT.

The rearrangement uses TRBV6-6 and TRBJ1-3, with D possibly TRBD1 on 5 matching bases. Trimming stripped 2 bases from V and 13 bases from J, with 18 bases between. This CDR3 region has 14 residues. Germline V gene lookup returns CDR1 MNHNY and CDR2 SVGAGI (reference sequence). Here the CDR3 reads CASSYPSGGGGIYF. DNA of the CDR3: TGTGCCAGCAGTTACCCCTCGGGCGGCGGGGGGATATATTTT.

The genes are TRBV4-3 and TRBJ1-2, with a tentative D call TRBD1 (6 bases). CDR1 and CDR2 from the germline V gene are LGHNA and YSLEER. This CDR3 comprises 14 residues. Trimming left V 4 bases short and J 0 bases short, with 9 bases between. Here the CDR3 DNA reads TGCGCCAGCAGCCCTAGGACAGCTAACTATGGCTACACCTTC. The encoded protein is CASSPRTANYGYTF.

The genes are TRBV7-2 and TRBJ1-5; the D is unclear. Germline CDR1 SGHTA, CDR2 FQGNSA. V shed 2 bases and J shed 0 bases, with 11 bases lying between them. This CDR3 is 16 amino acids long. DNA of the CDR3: TGTGCCAGCAGCTTATGGGCAGCCCCTAGCAATCAGCCCCAGCATTTT. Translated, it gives CASSLWAAPSNQPQHF.

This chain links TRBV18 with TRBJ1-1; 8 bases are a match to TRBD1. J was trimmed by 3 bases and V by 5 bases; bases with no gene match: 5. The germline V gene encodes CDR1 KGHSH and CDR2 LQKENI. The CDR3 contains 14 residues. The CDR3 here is CASSTGGRDTEAFF. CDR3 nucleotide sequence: TGTGCCAGCTCAACAGGGGGTCGGGACACTGAAGCTTTCTTT.

CDR3 in amino acids: CASTLGTLGNTIYF. The CDR3 DNA reads as TGTGCCAGCACTCTTGGGACTCTCGGAAACACCATATATTTT. The chain has TRBV28 and TRBJ1-3; tentatively, D is TRBD1 (5 bases). Trimming left V 7 bases short and J 4 bases short, with 14 bases between. The germline CDR1 and CDR2 sequences are MDHEN and SYDVKM. This CDR3 has 14 amino acids.

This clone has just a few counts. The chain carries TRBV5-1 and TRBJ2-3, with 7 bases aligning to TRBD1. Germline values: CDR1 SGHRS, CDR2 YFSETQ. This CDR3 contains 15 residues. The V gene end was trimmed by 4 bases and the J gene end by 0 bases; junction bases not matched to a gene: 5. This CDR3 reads CASSPRDSSTDTQYF. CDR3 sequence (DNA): TGCGCCAGCAGCCCCCGGGACAGCAGCACAGATACGCAGTATTTT. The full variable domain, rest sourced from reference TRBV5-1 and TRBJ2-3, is KAGVTQTPRYLIKTRGQQVTLSCSPISGHRSVSWYQQTPGQGLQFLFEYFSETQRNKGNFPGRFSGRQFSNSRSEMNVSTLELGDSALYLCASSPRDSSTDTQYFGPGTRLTVL.

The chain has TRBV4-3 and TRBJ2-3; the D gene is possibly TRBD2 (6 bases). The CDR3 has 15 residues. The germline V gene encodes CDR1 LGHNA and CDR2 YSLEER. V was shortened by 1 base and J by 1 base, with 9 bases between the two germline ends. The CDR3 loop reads CASSQAGAGTDTQYF. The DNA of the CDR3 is TGCGCCAGCAGCCAAGCGGGAGCCGGCACAGATACGCAGTATTTT.

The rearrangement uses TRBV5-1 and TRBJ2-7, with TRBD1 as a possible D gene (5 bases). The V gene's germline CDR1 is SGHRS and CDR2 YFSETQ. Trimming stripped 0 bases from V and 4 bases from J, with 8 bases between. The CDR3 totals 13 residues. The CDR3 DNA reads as TGCGCCAGCAGCTTGGCGACAGCGTACGAGCAGTACTTC. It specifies CASSLATAYEQYF.

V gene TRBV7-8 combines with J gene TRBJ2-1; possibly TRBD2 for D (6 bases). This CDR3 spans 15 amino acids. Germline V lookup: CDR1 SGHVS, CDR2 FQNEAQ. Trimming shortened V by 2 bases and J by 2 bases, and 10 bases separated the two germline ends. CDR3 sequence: CASSLISGTYNEQFF. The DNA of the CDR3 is TGTGCCAGCAGCTTAATTAGCGGAACCTACAATGAGCAGTTCTTC.

The CDR3 DNA reads as TGTGCCAGCAGCTTGTATAGTCCGAACACTGAAGCTTTCTTT. It is translated as CASSLYSPNTEAFF. The genes are TRBV5-4 and TRBJ1-1; no clear D. This CDR3 has 14 amino acids. The V end was cut by 1 base, the J end by 1 base, with 8 bases between. CDR1 and CDR2 (germline): SGHNT, YYREEE (reference sequence).

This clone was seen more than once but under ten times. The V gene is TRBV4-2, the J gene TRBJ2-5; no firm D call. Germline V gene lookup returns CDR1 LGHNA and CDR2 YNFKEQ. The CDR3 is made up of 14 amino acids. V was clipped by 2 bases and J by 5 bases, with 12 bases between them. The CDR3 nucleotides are TGTGCCAGCAGCCAAAAGGCCCTGAGGGAGACCCAGTACTTC. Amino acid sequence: CASSQKALRETQYF.